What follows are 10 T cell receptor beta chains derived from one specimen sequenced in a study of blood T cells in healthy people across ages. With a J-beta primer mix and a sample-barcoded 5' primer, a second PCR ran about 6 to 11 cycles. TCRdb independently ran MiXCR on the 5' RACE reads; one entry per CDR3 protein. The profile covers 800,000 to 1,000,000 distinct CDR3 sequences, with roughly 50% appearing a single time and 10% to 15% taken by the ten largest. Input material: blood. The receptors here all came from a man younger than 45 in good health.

Written as DNA, the CDR3 is TGTGCCAGCAGCCCCGTAGCGGGGGGATACAATGAGCAGTTCTTC. As protein: CASSPVAGGYNEQFF. The V and J genes are TRBV3-1 and TRBJ2-1; 10 bases are shared with TRBD2. Trimming took 4 bases from V and 4 from J; bases not matched to a gene: 4. Germline CDR1 is LGHDT and CDR2 is YNNKEL (reference sequence). This CDR3 has 15 residues.

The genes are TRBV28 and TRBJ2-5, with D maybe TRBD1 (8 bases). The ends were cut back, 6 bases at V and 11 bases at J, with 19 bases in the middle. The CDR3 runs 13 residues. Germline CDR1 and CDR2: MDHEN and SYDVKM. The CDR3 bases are TGTGCCAGCAGGGGGGGGACAGGAGATTTTCAGTACTTC. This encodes CASRGGTGDFQYF. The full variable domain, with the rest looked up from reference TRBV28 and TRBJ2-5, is DVKVTQSSRYLVKRTGEKVFLECVQDMDHENMFWYRQDPGLGLRLIYFSYDVKMKEKGDIPEGYSVSREKKERFSLILESASTNQTSMYLCASRGGTGDFQYFGPGTRLLVL.

The CDR3 DNA sequence: TGCAGTGCTCGGACAGGGGAAACCTACGAGCAGTACTTC. It encodes CSARTGETYEQYF. The J gene is TRBJ2-5, the V gene TRBV20-1; TRBD1 agrees at 9 bases. The DNA end is more similar to TRBJ2-7, so the J call may be wrong. The V gene's germline CDR1 is DFQATT and CDR2 SNEGSKA (reference sequence). The CDR3 spans 13 residues.

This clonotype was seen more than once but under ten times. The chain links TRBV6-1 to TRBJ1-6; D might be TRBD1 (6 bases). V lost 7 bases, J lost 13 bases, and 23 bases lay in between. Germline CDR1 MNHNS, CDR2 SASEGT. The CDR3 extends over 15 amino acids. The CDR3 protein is CASISGTPALWPLHF. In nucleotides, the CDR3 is TGTGCCAGCATCTCCGGGACACCCGCCTTATGGCCCCTCCACTTT.

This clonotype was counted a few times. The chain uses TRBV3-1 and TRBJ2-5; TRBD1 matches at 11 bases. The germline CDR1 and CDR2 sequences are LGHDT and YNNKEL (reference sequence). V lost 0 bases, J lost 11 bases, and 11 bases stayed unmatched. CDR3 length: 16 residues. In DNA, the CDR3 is TGTGCCAGCAGCCAAGATTTTCCGGGACAGGGGGGAGAGCAGTACTTC. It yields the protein CASSQDFPGQGGEQYF.

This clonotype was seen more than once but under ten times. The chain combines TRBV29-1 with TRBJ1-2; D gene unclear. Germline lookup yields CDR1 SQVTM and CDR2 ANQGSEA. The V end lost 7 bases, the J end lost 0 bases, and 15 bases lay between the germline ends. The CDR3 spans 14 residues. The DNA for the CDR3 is TGCAGCGAAGCAAGGAGTTTTTCTAACTATGGCTACACCTTC. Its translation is CSEARSFSNYGYTF.

The CDR3 protein is CAYGQLKTQYF. Written as DNA, the CDR3 is TGTGCCTACGGTCAGCTGAAGACCCAGTACTTC. The gene calls are TRBV30 and TRBJ2-5; D is uncertain. Trimming took off 7 bases at V and 6 bases at J, with 12 bases between the two ends. The CDR3 has 11 amino acids. Per the germline V gene, CDR1 is GTSNPN and CDR2 is SVGIG (reference sequence).

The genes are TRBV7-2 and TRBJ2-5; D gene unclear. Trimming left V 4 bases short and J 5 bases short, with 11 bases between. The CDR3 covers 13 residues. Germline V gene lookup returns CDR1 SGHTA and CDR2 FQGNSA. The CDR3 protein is CASSSAGPETQYF. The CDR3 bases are TGTGCCAGCAGCTCCGCAGGTCCCGAGACCCAGTACTTC.

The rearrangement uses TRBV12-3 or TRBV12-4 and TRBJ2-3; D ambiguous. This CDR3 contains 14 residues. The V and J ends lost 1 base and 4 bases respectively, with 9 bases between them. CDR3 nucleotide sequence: TGTGCCAGCAGTTTAGGGGTTGGAGCAGATACGCAGTATTTT. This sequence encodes CASSLGVGADTQYF.

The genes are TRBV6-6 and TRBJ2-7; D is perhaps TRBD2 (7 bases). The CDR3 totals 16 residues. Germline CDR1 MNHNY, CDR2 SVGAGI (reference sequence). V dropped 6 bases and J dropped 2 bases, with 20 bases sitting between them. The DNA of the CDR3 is TGTGCCAGCAGGCAGGAAATGGGAGGGGGAGCCTACGAGCAGTACTTC. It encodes CASRQEMGGGAYEQYF.